The source of this T cell receptor (beta chain) is a study of PD-L1 blockade in urothelial cancer. The sample's time point: peripheral blood 6 weeks after treatment start. Disease in patients was locally advanced or metastatic urothelial carcinoma. This clone has only one observation. Using immunoSEQ multiplex PCR, the repertoire was profiled, and TCRdb retains in-frame clones only, with some absent. The sample shows about 41,000 clones, approximately 81% of them seen only once. The ends were cut back, 3 bases at V and 1 base at J, with 6 bases in the middle. The CDR3 is 13 residues long. Germline V lookup: CDR1 GTSNPN, CDR2 SVGIG (reference sequence).

This clonotype was sampled from a man in his 70s with urothelial cancer. The chain has TRBV30 and TRBJ2-2; D is undetermined. Here the sequenced sample was PBMCs, taken around atezolizumab (anti-PD-L1) treatment. CDR3 bases: TGTGCCTGGAGCCTACTGAACACCGGGGAGCTGTTTTTT. It is translated as CAWSLLNTGELFF.